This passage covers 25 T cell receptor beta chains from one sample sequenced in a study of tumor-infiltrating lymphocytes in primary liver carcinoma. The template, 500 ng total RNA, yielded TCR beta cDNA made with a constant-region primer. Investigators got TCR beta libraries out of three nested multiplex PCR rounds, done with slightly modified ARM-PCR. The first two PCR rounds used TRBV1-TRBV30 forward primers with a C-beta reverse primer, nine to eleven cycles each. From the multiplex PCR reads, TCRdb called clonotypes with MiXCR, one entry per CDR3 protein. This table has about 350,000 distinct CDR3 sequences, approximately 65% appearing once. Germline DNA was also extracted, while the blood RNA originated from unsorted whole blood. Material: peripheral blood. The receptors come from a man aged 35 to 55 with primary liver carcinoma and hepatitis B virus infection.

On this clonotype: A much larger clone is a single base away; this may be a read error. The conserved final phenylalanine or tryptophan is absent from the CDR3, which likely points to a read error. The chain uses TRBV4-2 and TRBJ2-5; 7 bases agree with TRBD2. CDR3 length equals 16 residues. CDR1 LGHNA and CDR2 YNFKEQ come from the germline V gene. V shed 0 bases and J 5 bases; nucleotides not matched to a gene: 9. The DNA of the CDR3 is TGTGCCAGCAGCCAAGAAGGGGCTAGCGGAGGGGAGACCCAGTACATC. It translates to CASSQEGASGGETQYI.

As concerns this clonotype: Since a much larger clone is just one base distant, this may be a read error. The CDR3 nucleotides are TGCGCCAGCAGCCAAGGCCCGGACCCGGGGTCCACTGAAGCTTTCTTT. This codes for CASSQGPDPGSTEAFF. This rearrangement joins TRBV4-1 to TRBJ1-1; D remains unclear. CDR1 MGHRA and CDR2 YSYEKL come from the germline V gene. The CDR3 consists of 16 residues. V shed 1 base and J shed 4 bases, with 16 bases lying between them.

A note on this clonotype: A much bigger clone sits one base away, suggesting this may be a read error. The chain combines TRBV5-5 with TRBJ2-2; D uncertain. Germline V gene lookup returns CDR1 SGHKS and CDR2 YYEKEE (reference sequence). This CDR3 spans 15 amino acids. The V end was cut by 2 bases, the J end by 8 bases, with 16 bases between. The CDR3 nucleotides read TGTGCCAGCAGCTTATTTCTCGCGAGAGAAGGGGAGCTGTTTTTT. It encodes CASSLFLAREGELFF.

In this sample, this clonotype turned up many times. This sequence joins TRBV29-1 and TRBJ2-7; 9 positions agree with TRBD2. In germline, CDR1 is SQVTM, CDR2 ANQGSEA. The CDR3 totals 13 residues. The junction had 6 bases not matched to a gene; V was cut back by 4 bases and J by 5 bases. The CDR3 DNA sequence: TGCAGCGTTGGAGCGGGAGGAAGAAACGAGCAGTACTTC. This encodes CSVGAGGRNEQYF.

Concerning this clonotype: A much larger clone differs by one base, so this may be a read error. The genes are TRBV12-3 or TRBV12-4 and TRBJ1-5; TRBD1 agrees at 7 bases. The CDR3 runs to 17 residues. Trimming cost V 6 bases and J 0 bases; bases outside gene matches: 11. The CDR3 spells CASSPHDRVYSNQPQHF. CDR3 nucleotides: TGTGCCAGCAGCCCCCACGACAGGGTCTATAGCAATCAGCCCCAGCATTTT.

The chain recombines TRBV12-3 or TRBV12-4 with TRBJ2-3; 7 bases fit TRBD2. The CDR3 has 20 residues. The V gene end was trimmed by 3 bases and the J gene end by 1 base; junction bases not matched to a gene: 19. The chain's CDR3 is CASSFGLVDHSGPCTDTQYF. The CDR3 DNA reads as TGTGCCAGCAGTTTTGGCCTGGTGGATCATAGCGGGCCGTGCACAGATACGCAGTATTTT.

The CDR3 is CASSQVSCGIYEQYF. CDR3 in DNA: TGTGCCAGCAGCCAAGTATCTTGCGGGATCTACGAGCAGTACTTC. The chain combines TRBV14 with TRBJ2-7, with D tentatively TRBD2 (6 bases). V lost 1 base to trimming and J lost 3 bases, with 13 bases between them. CDR3 length equals 15 residues. Germline CDR1 is SGHDN and CDR2 is FVKESK.

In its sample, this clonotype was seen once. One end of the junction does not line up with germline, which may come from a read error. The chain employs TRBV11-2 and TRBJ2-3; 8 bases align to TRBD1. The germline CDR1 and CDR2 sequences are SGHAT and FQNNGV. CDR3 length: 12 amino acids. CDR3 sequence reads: CASSPQGDTRYF. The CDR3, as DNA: TGTGCCAGTTCACCACAGGGGGATACGCGGTATTTT.

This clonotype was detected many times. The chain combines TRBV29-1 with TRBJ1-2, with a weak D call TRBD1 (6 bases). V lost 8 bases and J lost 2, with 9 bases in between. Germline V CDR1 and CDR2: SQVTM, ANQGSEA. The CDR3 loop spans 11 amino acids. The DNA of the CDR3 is TGCAGCACCCAGGGGAACTATGGCTACACCTTC. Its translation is CSTQGNYGYTF.

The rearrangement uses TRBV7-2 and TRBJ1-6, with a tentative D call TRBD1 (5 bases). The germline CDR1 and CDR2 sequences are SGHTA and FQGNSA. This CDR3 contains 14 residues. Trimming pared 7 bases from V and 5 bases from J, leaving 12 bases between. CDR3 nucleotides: TGTGCCAGCACCCCCCGGGGGGATAATTCACCCCTCCACTTT. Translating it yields CASTPRGDNSPLHF.

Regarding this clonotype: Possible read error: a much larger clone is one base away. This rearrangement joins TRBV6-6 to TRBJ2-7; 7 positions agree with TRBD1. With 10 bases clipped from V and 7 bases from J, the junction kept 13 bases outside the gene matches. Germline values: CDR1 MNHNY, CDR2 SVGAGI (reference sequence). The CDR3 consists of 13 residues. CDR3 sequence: CANRGTTAPEQYF. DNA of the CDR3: TGTGCCAACAGGGGTACAACGGCCCCTGAGCAGTACTTC.

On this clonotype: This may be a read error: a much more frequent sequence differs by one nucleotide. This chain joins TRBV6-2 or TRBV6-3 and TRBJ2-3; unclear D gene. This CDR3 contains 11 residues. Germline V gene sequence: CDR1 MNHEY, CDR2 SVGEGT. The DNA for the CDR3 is TGTGCCCGCAGTGAAGCGGATACGCAGTATTTT. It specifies CARSEADTQYF.

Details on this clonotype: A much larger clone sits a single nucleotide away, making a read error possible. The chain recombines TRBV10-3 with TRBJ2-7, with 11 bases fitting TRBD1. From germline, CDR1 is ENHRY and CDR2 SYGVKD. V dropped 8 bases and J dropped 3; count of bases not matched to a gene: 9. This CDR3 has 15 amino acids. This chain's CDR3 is CAIGVLGQGDYEQYF. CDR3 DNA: TGTGCCATCGGTGTTTTGGGACAGGGGGACTACGAGCAGTACTTC.

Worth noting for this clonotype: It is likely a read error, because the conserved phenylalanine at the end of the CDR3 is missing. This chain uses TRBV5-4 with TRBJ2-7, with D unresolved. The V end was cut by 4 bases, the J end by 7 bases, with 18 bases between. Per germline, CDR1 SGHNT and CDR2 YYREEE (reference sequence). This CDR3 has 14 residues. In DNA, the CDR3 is TGTGCCAGCAGCCCGGAGCTCAACCCCAGGGAGCAGTACTCC. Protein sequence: CASSPELNPREQYS.

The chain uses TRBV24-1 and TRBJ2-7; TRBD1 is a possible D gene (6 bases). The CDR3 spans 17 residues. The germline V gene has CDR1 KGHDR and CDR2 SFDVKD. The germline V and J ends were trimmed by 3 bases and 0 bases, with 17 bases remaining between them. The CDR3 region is CATSDKGQLFLSYEQYF. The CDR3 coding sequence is TGTGCCACCAGTGATAAAGGACAGCTCTTCCTCTCCTACGAGCAGTACTTC.

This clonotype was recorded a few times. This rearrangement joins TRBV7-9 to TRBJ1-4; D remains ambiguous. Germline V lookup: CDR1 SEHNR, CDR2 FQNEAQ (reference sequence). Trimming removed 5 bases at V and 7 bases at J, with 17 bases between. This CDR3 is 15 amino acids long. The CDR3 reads CASSPVRGHTEKLFF. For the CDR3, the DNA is TGTGCCAGCAGCCCCGTCCGAGGGCACACTGAAAAACTGTTTTTT.

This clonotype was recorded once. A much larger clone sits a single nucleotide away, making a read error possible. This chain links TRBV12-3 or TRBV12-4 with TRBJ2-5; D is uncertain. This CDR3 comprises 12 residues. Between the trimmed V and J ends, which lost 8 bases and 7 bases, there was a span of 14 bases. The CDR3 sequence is CASGPSPATQYF. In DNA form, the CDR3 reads TGTGCCAGCGGCCCCTCTCCCGCGACCCAGTACTTC.

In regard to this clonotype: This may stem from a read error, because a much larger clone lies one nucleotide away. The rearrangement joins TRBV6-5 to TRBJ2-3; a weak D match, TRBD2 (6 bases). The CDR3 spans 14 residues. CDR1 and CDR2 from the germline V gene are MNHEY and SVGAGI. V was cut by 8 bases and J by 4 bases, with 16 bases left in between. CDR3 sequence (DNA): TGTGCCAGCCTACGGACCGGGAGTTCAGATACGCAGTATTTT. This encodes CASLRTGSSDTQYF.

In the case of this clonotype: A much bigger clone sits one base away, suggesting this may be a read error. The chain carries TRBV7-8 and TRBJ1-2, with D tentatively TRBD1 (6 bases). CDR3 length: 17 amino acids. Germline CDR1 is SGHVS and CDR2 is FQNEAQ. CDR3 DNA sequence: TGTACCAGCAGCTTAGGGTTGGGGGGACAACTCCTTGGTGGCTACACCTTC. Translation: CTSSLGLGGQLLGGYTF.

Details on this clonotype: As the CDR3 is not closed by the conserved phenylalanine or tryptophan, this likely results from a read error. The CDR3 DNA follows: TGTGCCAGCAGCTTATCGGCTCATGAGCAGTTCCTC. Protein sequence: CASSLSAHEQFL. The chain is built from TRBV11-1 and TRBJ2-1; D unclear. V lost 2 bases and J 8 bases, leaving 7 bases between the germline ends. The CDR3 has 12 residues. The germline V gene has CDR1 SGHAT and CDR2 FQDESV (reference sequence).

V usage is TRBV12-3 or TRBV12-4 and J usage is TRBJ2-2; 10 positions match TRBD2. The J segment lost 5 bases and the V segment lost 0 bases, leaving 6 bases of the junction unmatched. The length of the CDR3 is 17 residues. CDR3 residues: CASSLAPLAGVTGELFF. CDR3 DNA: TGTGCCAGCAGTTTAGCCCCTCTAGCGGGAGTTACCGGGGAGCTGTTTTTT.

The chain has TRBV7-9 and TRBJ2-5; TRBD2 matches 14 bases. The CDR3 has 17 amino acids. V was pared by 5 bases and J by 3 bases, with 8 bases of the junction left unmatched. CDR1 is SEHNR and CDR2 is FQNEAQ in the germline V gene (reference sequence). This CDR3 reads CASSPGLAGGPKETQYF. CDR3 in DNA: TGTGCCAGCAGCCCTGGACTAGCGGGAGGACCCAAAGAGACCCAGTACTTC.

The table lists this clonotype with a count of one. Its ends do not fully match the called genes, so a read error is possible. CDR3 amino acids: CASSLAGSSSYNERFF. The CDR3 nucleotides are TGTGCCAGCAGCTTAGCGGGCTCAAGCTCCTACAATGAGCGGTTCTTC. The chain uses TRBV11-2 and TRBJ2-1, with D uncertain. The CDR3 sequence is 16 residues long. Per germline, CDR1 SGHAT and CDR2 FQNNGV.

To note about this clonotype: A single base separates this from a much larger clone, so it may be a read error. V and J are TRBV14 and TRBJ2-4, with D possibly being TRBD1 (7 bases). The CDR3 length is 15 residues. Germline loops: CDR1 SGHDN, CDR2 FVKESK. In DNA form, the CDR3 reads TGTGTCAGCAGCCAAGCAGGGGGAGGAGTAAACATTCAGTACTTC. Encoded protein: CVSSQAGGGVNIQYF.

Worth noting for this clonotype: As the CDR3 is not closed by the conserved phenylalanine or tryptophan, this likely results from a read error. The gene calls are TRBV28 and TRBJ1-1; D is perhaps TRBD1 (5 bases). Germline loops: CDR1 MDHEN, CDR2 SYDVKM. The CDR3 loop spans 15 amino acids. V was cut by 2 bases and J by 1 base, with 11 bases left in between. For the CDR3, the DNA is TGTGCCAGCAGTTTAGTGGGACGGAAGAACACTGAAGCTTTCTCT. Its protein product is CASSLVGRKNTEAFS.